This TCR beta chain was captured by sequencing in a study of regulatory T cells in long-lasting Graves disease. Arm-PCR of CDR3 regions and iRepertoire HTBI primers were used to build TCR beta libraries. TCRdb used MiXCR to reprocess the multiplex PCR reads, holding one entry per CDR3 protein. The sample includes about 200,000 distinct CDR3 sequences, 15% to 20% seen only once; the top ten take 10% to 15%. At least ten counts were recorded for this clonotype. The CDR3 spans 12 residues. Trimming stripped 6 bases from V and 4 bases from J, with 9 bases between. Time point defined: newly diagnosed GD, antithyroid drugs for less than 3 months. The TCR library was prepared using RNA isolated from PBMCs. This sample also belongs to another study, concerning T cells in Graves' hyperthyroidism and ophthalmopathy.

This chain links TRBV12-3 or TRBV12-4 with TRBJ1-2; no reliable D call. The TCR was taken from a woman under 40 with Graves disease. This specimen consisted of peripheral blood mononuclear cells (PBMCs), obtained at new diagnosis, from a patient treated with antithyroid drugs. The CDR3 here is CASRGGPYGYTF. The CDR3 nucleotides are TGTGCCAGCAGGGGCGGACCCTATGGCTACACCTTC.